This record looks at one T cell receptor beta chain sequence and its context. This sample was taken from a study of shared clonotypes between healthy human individuals. Profiled with immunoSEQ multiplex PCR; TCRdb holds only in-frame clones, not every one. Of fewer than 700,000 clones detected, around 95% appear once; the ten largest clones hold over 0.09%. Naivety among CD8 cells was defined by CD45RO negativity and positive CCR7 selection, thereby excluding terminally differentiated effector memory CD45RA+ cells. Specimen: naive CD8+ T cells sorted from blood. This TCR came from a woman in her twenties or thirties in good health.

CDR3 region: CASSHGSNYGYTF. The CDR3 DNA sequence: TGTGCCAGCAGCCATGGATCTAACTATGGCTACACCTTC. The chain has TRBV7-9 and TRBJ1-2; unclear D gene. The CDR3 is 13 residues long. Germline V gives CDR1 SEHNR, CDR2 FQNEAQ (reference sequence). V dropped 5 bases and J dropped 0 bases, with 7 bases sitting between them.